Listed below are T cell receptor beta chains from one sample, sequenced in a study of T-cell reconstitution after alpha-beta-depleted transplantation in children. TCRdb called the PCR reads again in MiXCR, with one record for every CDR3 protein. Of about a million distinct CDR3 sequences in the sample, about 29% were seen once. The source material was PBMCs, mostly from graft donor cells, sampled 360 days after TCRalphabeta/CD19-depleted stem cell transplant. The receptors were sampled from a boy less than two years old who had a stem cell transplant for SCID, so the T cells may come from the graft donor. Each CDR3 is given with its conserved first and last residue. The D gene is left open where the match is weak. Not all rows give a size; the values are once, few, many and, for expanded clones, a class.

CATRDYLQSNTDTQYF	TGTGCCACCAGGGACTACCTCCAATCAAACACAGATACGCAGTATTTT	.	.	TRBV15	TRBJ2-3
CASSQGDRYTGELFF	TGCGCCAGCAGCCAAGGGGACAGATACACCGGGGAGCTGTTTTTT	TRBD1	few	TRBV4-1	TRBJ2-2
CASSYPMGYSGNTIYF	TGTGCCAGCAGTTACCCGATGGGCTACTCTGGAAACACCATATATTTT	.	.	TRBV6-5	TRBJ1-3
CASSVGLAEETQYF	TGTGCCAGCAGCGTGGGACTAGCGGAGGAGACCCAGTACTTC	TRBD2	few	TRBV9	TRBJ2-5
CSARLAGGKNIQYF	TGCAGTGCTAGACTAGCGGGGGGGAAAAACATTCAGTACTTC	TRBD2	.	TRBV20-1	TRBJ2-4
CASSRYRIPSTDTQYF	TGTGCCAGCAGCCGTTATCGGATACCTAGCACAGATACGCAGTATTTT	.	few	TRBV27	TRBJ2-3
CASTLREGNTEAFF	TGTGCCAGCACCTTAAGAGAGGGGAACACTGAAGCTTTCTTT	.	.	TRBV7-9	TRBJ1-1
CASSVRWASSTDTQYF	TGTGCCAGCAGTGTGCGCTGGGCCTCTAGCACAGATACGCAGTATTTT	.	few	TRBV2	TRBJ2-3
CSGTGFVSYNEQFF	TGCAGTGGTACAGGGTTTGTATCCTACAATGAGCAGTTCTTC	.	.	TRBV20-1	TRBJ2-1
CAIGGVYEQFF	TGTGCCATCGGGGGCGTCTATGAGCAGTTCTTC	.	.	TRBV10-3	TRBJ2-1
CASSFGTVSYNEQFF	TGTGCCAGCAGCTTCGGGACAGTATCCTACAATGAGCAGTTCTTC	TRBD1	.	TRBV11-2	TRBJ2-1
CASSRTRWDQPQHF	TGCGCCAGCAGCCGGACCAGATGGGATCAGCCCCAGCATTTT	.	few	TRBV4-3	TRBJ1-5
CASSRQGVEQYF	TGTGCCAGCAGTCGACAGGGGGTCGAGCAGTACTTC	TRBD1	.	TRBV12-3/TRBV12-4	TRBJ2-7
CAISMLGENYGYTF	TGTGCCATCAGTATGTTGGGGGAGAACTATGGCTACACCTTC	.	few	TRBV10-3	TRBJ1-2
CASSPGAIEETQYF	TGTGCCAGCAGCCCGGGGGCGATTGAGGAGACCCAGTACTTC	.	.	TRBV3-1	TRBJ2-5
CASRPSGGGGTDTQYF	TGTGCCAGCAGACCAAGTGGAGGGGGAGGAACAGATACGCAGTATTTT	.	few	TRBV6-1	TRBJ2-3
CASSVRTGRTDTQYF	TGTGCCAGCAGCGTGAGGACAGGGAGGACAGATACGCAGTATTTT	TRBD1	few	TRBV9	TRBJ2-3
CASSPGGGSSYNEQFF	TGTGCCAGCAGTCCCGGAGGGGGTAGCTCCTACAATGAGCAGTTCTTC	.	.	TRBV12-3/TRBV12-4	TRBJ2-1
CASSLNYGGGEQFF	TGTGCCAGCAGTTTAAATTACGGGGGGGGTGAGCAGTTCTTC	TRBD2	.	TRBV12-3/TRBV12-4	TRBJ2-1
CSARSGHWPTGANVLTF	TGCAGTGCTAGGTCGGGACACTGGCCCACTGGGGCCAACGTCCTGACTTTC	.	.	TRBV20-1	TRBJ2-6
CATSPRALGLAGYNEQFF	TGTGCCACCAGCCCTCGAGCTCTGGGACTAGCGGGGTACAATGAGCAGTTCTTC	TRBD2	.	TRBV24-1	TRBJ2-1
CASSTGTTWGYGYTF	TGTGCCAGCAGCACCGGGACAACCTGGGGCTATGGCTACACCTTC	.	.	TRBV5-6	TRBJ1-2
CASSPLDRSETQYF	TGTGCCAGCAGCCCACTGGACAGATCCGAGACCCAGTACTTC	.	few	TRBV4-2	TRBJ2-5
CAWRYGRGGTDTQYF	TGTGCCTGGAGGTACGGCCGGGGAGGCACAGATACGCAGTATTTT	.	few	TRBV30	TRBJ2-3
CASNQLRGDTGELFF	TGTGCCAGCAACCAACTGAGGGGGGACACCGGGGAGCTGTTTTTT	.	few	TRBV6-1	TRBJ2-2
CASSREGADSPLHF	TGTGCCAGCAGTAGAGAGGGGGCCGATTCACCCCTCCACTTT	TRBD1	.	TRBV3-1	TRBJ1-6
CASSSQGAVRTGELFF	TGTGCCAGCTCATCGCAGGGGGCAGTTAGAACCGGGGAGCTGTTTTTT	TRBD1	.	TRBV18	TRBJ2-2
CASSLRDRVVF	TGTGCCAGCAGTTTGAGGGACAGGGTGGTCTTC	TRBD1	.	TRBV12-3/TRBV12-4	TRBJ2-7
CASSRSGAVEETQYF	TGCGCCAGCAGTCGTAGCGGGGCGGTCGAAGAGACCCAGTACTTC	TRBD2	.	TRBV4-3	TRBJ2-5
CASRVRGGSTEAFF	TGTGCCAGCAGGGTCAGGGGAGGTTCCACTGAAGCTTTCTTT	.	.	TRBV6-1	TRBJ1-1
CASSLEVQGYAQYF	TGTGCCAGCAGCTTGGAGGTACAGGGGTACGCGCAGTATTTT	TRBD1	many	TRBV5-5	TRBJ2-3
CASSPTRNSYEQYF	TGTGCCAGCAGCCCAACTCGAAACTCCTACGAGCAGTACTTC	.	few	TRBV13	TRBJ2-7
CASSYPAGADTQYF	TGTGCCAGCAGTTACCCGGCAGGGGCAGATACGCAGTATTTT	.	few	TRBV6-5	TRBJ2-3
CASSRWDSRIYNEQFF	TGTGCCAGCAGTAGGTGGGACAGTCGGATATACAATGAGCAGTTCTTC	TRBD1	few	TRBV12-3/TRBV12-4	TRBJ2-1
CASSQDILAGTAPRETQYF	TGCGCCAGCAGCCAAGATATCCTAGCGGGAACGGCGCCCCGGGAGACCCAGTACTTC	TRBD2	.	TRBV4-3	TRBJ2-5
CASSLVFLGASGGLQETQYF	TGTGCCAGCAGCTTAGTTTTTCTGGGGGCTAGCGGGGGTCTCCAAGAGACCCAGTACTTC	TRBD2	few	TRBV7-6	TRBJ2-5
CASSSPGPRYNEQFF	TGTGCCAGCAGCTCACCCGGGCCCCGATACAATGAGCAGTTCTTC	.	.	TRBV7-1	TRBJ2-1
CASSLAFGLAGDLYEQYF	TGTGCCAGCAGCTTAGCATTCGGACTAGCGGGGGACCTCTACGAGCAGTACTTC	TRBD2	.	TRBV7-2	TRBJ2-7
CSAQPPDRYEQYF	TGCAGTGCCCAACCTCCTGACCGCTACGAGCAGTACTTC	.	.	TRBV20-1	TRBJ2-7
CASSPLVDRTDTQYF	TGTGCCAGCAGCCCTTTGGTGGACAGGACAGATACGCAGTATTTT	TRBD1	few	TRBV5-5	TRBJ2-3
CASSFTGGVPNEQFF	TGTGCCAGCAGTTTCACGGGGGGGGTTCCCAATGAGCAGTTCTTC	TRBD2	.	TRBV12-3/TRBV12-4	TRBJ2-1
CASSNSATNEKLFF	TGCGCCAGCAGCAACTCTGCAACTAATGAAAAACTGTTTTTT	.	.	TRBV5-1	TRBJ1-4
CATSRGVATGLSYEQYF	TGTGCCACCAGCAGAGGAGTGGCCACAGGACTCTCCTACGAGCAGTACTTC	.	few	TRBV15	TRBJ2-7
CASLDRRSGANVLTF	TGTGCCAGCCTAGACCGCCGCTCTGGGGCCAACGTCCTGACTTTC	.	once	TRBV6-5	TRBJ2-6
CSARDFQRGTSYNEQFF	TGCAGTGCTAGAGATTTCCAGCGGGGGACATCCTACAATGAGCAGTTCTTC	TRBD2	few	TRBV20-1	TRBJ2-1
CSGGTEPYEQYF	TGCAGCGGGGGGACTGAGCCCTACGAGCAGTACTTC	.	.	TRBV29-1	TRBJ2-7
CASSLNSYNEQFF	TGTGCCAGCAGCCTAAACAGCTACAATGAGCAGTTCTTC	.	many	TRBV27	TRBJ2-1
CAISAGGVRGEQYF	TGTGCCATCAGTGCGGGGGGGGTCCGGGGCGAGCAGTACTTC	TRBD2	few	TRBV10-3	TRBJ2-7
CASSPPGRGSSSPEAFF	TGTGCCAGCTCACCACCTGGCAGGGGGTCATCGAGTCCTGAAGCTTTCTTT	TRBD1	.	TRBV18	TRBJ1-1
CASSLGGNRPNEKLFF	TGTGCCAGCAGCTTAGGGGGAAACAGGCCTAATGAAAAACTGTTTTTT	.	.	TRBV7-9	TRBJ1-4
CASSEVGTGAFNEQFF	TGTGCCAGCAGCGAAGTCGGGACAGGGGCTTTCAATGAGCAGTTCTTC	TRBD1	.	TRBV3-1	TRBJ2-1
CASSQRQPGGRADTQYF	TGCGCCAGCAGCCAAAGGCAACCCGGGGGGCGAGCAGATACGCAGTATTTT	.	.	TRBV4-1	TRBJ2-3
CSAARQTMNTEAFF	TGCAGTGCGGCAAGACAGACCATGAACACTGAAGCTTTCTTT	.	.	TRBV20-1	TRBJ1-1
CASSSTLTEETQYF	TGTGCCAGCAGCTCGACATTAACCGAAGAGACCCAGTACTTC	.	.	TRBV7-9	TRBJ2-5
CASSYSGGATNEKLFF	TGTGCCAGCAGCTACTCTGGGGGTGCAACTAATGAAAAACTGTTTTTT	.	.	TRBV5-6	TRBJ1-4